This TCR beta chain was retrieved from a study of T cells in Graves' hyperthyroidism and ophthalmopathy. These patients, aged 18 to 65, had recently diagnosed hyperthyroidism lasting under 2 months. Germline V gene sequence: CDR1 GTSNPN, CDR2 SVGIG (reference sequence). The CDR3 totals 12 residues. This clonotype has at least ten counts. Its antigen is not known. From RNA transcripts, TCR beta CDR3 regions were amplified. Carried out on the TCR CDR3, a first-round RT-PCR used the HTBI primer set. Each CDR3 protein is one row after TCRdb ran MiXCR on the multiplex PCR reads. The sample carries 550,000 to 650,000 distinct CDR3 sequences, approximately 14% recorded once. The study, taken as a whole, reports: Ophthalmopathy prediction by the model preceded onset by a median about 6 months.

V is TRBV30 and J is TRBJ2-3, with 7 bases matching TRBD2. The specimen was blood. The source is a woman aged 25 to 39 with Graves' hyperthyroidism that later progressed to Graves' ophthalmopathy. The CDR3 DNA reads TGTGGCACTAGCGTTAGCACAGATACGCAGTATTTT. It is translated as CGTSVSTDTQYF. Looking up the rest from reference TRBV30 and TRBJ2-3 gives the full variable domain: SQTIHQWPATLVQPVGSPLSLECTVEGTSNPNLYWYRQAAGRGLQLLFYSVGIGQISSEVPQNLSASRPQDRQFILSSKKLLLSDSGFYLCGTSVSTDTQYFGPGTRLTVL.